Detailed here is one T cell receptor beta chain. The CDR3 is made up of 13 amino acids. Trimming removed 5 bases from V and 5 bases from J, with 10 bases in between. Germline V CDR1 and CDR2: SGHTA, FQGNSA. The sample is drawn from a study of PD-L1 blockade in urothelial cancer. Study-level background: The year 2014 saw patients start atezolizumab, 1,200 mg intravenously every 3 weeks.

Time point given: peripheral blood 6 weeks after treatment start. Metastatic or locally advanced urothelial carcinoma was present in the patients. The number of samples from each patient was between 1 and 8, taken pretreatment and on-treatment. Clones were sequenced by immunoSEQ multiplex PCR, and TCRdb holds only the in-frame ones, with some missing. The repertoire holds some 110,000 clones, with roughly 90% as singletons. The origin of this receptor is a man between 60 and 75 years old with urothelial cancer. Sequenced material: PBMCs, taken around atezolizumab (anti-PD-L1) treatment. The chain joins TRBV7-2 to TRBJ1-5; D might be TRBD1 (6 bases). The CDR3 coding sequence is TGTGCCAGCAGCAGGGGGTTTGATCAGCCCCAGCATTTT. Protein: CASSRGFDQPQHF.